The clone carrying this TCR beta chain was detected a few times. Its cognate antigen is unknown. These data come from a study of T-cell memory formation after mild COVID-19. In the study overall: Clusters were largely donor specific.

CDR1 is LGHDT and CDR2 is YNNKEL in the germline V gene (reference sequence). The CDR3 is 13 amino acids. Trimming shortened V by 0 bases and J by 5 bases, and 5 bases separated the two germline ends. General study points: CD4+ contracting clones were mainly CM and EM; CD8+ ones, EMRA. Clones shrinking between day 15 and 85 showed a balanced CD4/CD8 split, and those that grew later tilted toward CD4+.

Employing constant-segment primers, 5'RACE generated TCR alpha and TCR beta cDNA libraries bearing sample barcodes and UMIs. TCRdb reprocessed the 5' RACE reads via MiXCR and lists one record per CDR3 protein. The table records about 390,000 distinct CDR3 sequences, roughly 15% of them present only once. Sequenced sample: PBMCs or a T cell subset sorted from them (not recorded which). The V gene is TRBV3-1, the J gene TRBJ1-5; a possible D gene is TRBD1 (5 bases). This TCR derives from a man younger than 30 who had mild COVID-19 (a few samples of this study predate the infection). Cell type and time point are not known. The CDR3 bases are TGTGCCAGCAGCCAAGAGGGGGATCAGCCCCAGCATTTT. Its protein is CASSQEGDQPQHF.